Listed here are 21 T cell receptor beta chains from one sample, sequenced in a study of CD8+CD57+ T cells in acquired aplastic anemia. Genomic DNA constituted the template upon which TCR beta VDJ and CDR3 profiling was performed. TCRdb independently ran MiXCR on the reads; one entry per CDR3 protein. The sample consists of around 190,000 distinct CDR3 sequences, 50% to 55% of them appearing once. Sequencing was performed on sorted CD4+, CD8+, or CD8+CD57+ T cells (not recorded which) from PBMCs. Every receptor here comes from a human donor in good health, serving as a control.

This clonotype has ten or more counts. This chain connects TRBV20-1 to TRBJ1-5; D is ambiguous. CDR1 and CDR2 (germline): DFQATT, SNEGSKA (reference sequence). This CDR3 is built from 13 residues. The CDR3 reads CSLTGDSNQPQHF. CDR3 sequence (DNA): TGCAGCCTTACGGGAGATAGCAATCAGCCCCAGCATTTT.

This clonotype was picked up many times. The chain combines TRBV4-2 with TRBJ1-2, with 9 bases matching TRBD1. The CDR3 has 15 amino acids. V shed 2 bases and J 5 bases; nucleotides not matched to a gene: 6. Per the germline V gene, CDR1 is LGHNA and CDR2 is YNFKEQ. CDR3 amino acids: CASSQFQGQGYGYTF. The DNA of the CDR3 is TGTGCCAGCAGCCAATTCCAGGGACAGGGTTATGGCTACACCTTC.

This clonotype has only one observation. The chain couples TRBV19 to TRBJ2-7, with D possibly matching TRBD2 (6 bases). V was cut by 3 bases and J by 0 bases, with 15 bases left in between. The germline gives CDR1 LNHDA, CDR2 SQIVND (reference sequence). This CDR3 spans 16 amino acids. The CDR3 loop is CASSITSHGSSYEQYF. Written as DNA, the CDR3 is TGTGCCAGTAGTATCACCTCCCACGGGAGCTCCTACGAGCAGTACTTC.

The rearrangement uses TRBV25-1 and TRBJ1-2; the D gene is possibly TRBD1 (5 bases). CDR1 is MGHDK and CDR2 is SYGVNS in the germline V gene. Between the trimmed V and J ends, which lost 5 bases and 8 bases, there was a span of 24 bases. The CDR3 extends over 16 amino acids. CDR3 loop: CASSTLRKGPSGGYTF. The DNA of the CDR3 is TGTGCCAGCAGTACCCTCAGGAAGGGGCCAAGCGGGGGCTACACCTTC.

With respect to this clonotype: The junction does not match germline at one end; this may be a read error. The V and J genes are TRBV5-1 and TRBJ2-3; 7 bases agree with TRBD1. In germline, CDR1 is SGHRS, CDR2 YFSETQ. The CDR3 runs 14 residues. CDR3 sequence (DNA): TGTGCCAGCTTGTGGGACAGTACCACAGATACGCAGTATTTT. This codes for CASLWDSTTDTQYF.

This clonotype was detected many times. V and J are TRBV6-5 and TRBJ1-3; D is possibly TRBD1 (6 bases). Germline CDR1 MNHEY, CDR2 SVGAGI. The CDR3 has 14 amino acids. Trimming removed 2 bases at V and 4 bases at J, with 9 bases between. DNA of the CDR3: TGTGCCAGCAGTTACGGTGGGACAGGAAACACCATATATTTT. Protein product: CASSYGGTGNTIYF.

About this clonotype: One junction end disagrees with the germline gene, perhaps due to a read error. The rearrangement links TRBV5-1 to TRBJ2-7, with TRBD2 identical over 12 bases. Germline CDR1 is SGHRS and CDR2 is YFSETQ. CDR3 length: 16 residues. The CDR3, as DNA: TGCGCCAGCAGCCAAGACCCTAGCGGGGGGGCCTACGAGCAGCACTTC. As protein: CASSQDPSGGAYEQHF.

With respect to this clonotype: An end of the junction differs from the germline gene, which may be a read error. The J gene is TRBJ2-5, the V gene TRBV29-1; D tentatively reads TRBD1 or TRBD2 (5 bases each). Germline V CDR1 and CDR2: SQVTM, ANQGSEA. This CDR3 is built from 15 residues. CDR3 bases: TGCAGCGTTGAAGGAGGGACGGAGAAAGGAGAGGCCCAGTACTTC. It specifies CSVEGGTEKGEAQYF.

The chain recombines TRBV6-1 with TRBJ2-7; no firm D call. V lost 6 bases, J lost 4 bases, and 10 bases lay in between. The CDR3 consists of 12 residues. Germline V gene sequence: CDR1 MNHNS, CDR2 SASEGT. CDR3 in DNA: TGTGCCAGCAGGTCGGACGGGTACGAGCAGTACTTC. The encoded protein is CASRSDGYEQYF.

This clonotype was recorded at least ten times. This rearrangement joins TRBV4-3 to TRBJ1-5; D is unresolved. The CDR3 covers 14 residues. Germline values: CDR1 LGHNA, CDR2 YSLEER. V lost 1 base, J lost 4 bases, and 8 bases lay in between. This CDR3 is CASSQGKGNQPQHF. CDR3 nucleotide sequence: TGCGCCAGCAGCCAAGGAAAAGGAAATCAGCCCCAGCATTTT.

This clonotype was seen repeatedly, ten times or more. The chain links TRBV27 to TRBJ2-7, with D possibly TRBD1 on 5 matching bases. The CDR3 is 14 residues long. Germline V gene lookup returns CDR1 MNHEY and CDR2 SMNVEV (reference sequence). Trimming pared 1 base from V and 3 bases from J, leaving 10 bases between. The CDR3, as DNA: TGTGCCAGCAGTTTATGGGGCAATAACTACGAGCAGTACTTC. Translating it yields CASSLWGNNYEQYF.

The chain has TRBV7-9 and TRBJ1-4, with D maybe TRBD1 (5 bases). Germline V gene lookup returns CDR1 SEHNR and CDR2 FQNEAQ (reference sequence). The CDR3 consists of 13 residues. V gave up 7 bases and J gave up 5 bases, with 11 bases separating them. The CDR3 DNA reads as TGTGCCAGCACCCGGGGGAACAATGAAAAACTGTTTTTT. Amino acids: CASTRGNNEKLFF.

V usage is TRBV2 and J usage is TRBJ1-1; D not certain. The CDR3 is made up of 10 amino acids. Germline V gives CDR1 SNHLY, CDR2 FYNNEI. V lost 7 bases and J 6 bases, leaving 6 bases between the germline ends. In DNA, the CDR3 is TGTGCCAGCATGGGTTCTGAAGCTTTCTTT. Residues: CASMGSEAFF.

V gene TRBV7-2 combines with J gene TRBJ2-7; D call uncertain. Trimming pared 5 bases from V and 5 bases from J, leaving 7 bases between. Per the germline V gene, CDR1 is SGHTA and CDR2 is FQGNSA. The CDR3 contains 11 residues. CDR3 amino acids: CASSVQHEQYF. The CDR3 coding sequence is TGTGCCAGCAGCGTCCAACACGAGCAGTACTTC.

This clonotype occurred a few times. This rearrangement joins TRBV4-2 to TRBJ1-2, with 10 bases fitting TRBD1. Germline V gene sequence: CDR1 LGHNA, CDR2 YNFKEQ. V dropped 0 bases and J dropped 5; count of bases not matched to a gene: 6. The CDR3 has 16 amino acids. CDR3 sequence: CASSQDLTGGRYGYTF. Written as DNA, the CDR3 is TGTGCCAGCAGCCAAGATTTGACAGGGGGCCGATATGGCTACACCTTC.

There are a few counts of this clonotype. Relative to the germline gene, one junction end is altered; a read error may explain this. This chain connects TRBV28 to TRBJ1-4; no clear D. CDR3 size: 13 residues. Looked up from germline, CDR1 is MDHEN and CDR2 is SYDVKM. CDR3 in DNA: TGTGCCAGCAGCTTGACTGAGAATGAAAGACTGTTTTTT. Residues: CASSLTENERLFF. The whole variable domain, filled in from reference TRBV28 and TRBJ1-4, reads DVKVTQSSRYLVKRTGEKVFLECVQDMDHENMFWYRQDPGLGLRLIYFSYDVKMKEKGDIPEGYSVSREKKERFSLILESASTNQTSMYLCASSLTENERLFFGSGTQLSVL.

This clonotype occurred many times. The J gene is TRBJ2-5, the V gene TRBV6-1; D not certain. V lost 3 bases to trimming and J lost 2 bases, with 10 bases between them. The germline CDR1 and CDR2 sequences are MNHNS and SASEGT. This CDR3 has 14 residues. DNA for the CDR3: TGTGCCAGCAGTGATGGTGGTCGGCAAGAGACCCAGTACTTC. Translation gives CASSDGGRQETQYF.

The chain has TRBV10-3 and TRBJ1-5, with D uncertain. Germline-derived CDR1 and CDR2 are ENHRY and SYGVKD. The ends were cut back, 0 bases at V and 5 bases at J, with 5 bases in the middle. This CDR3 spans 13 amino acids. The CDR3 reads CAISESSDQPQHF. The CDR3 DNA is TGTGCCATCAGTGAGTCCAGCGATCAGCCCCAGCATTTT.

Comment on this clonotype: One base away lies a much larger clone, so this may be a sequencing read error. This is likely a read error, given that the CDR3 carries no conserved phenylalanine or tryptophan at its end. The V call is TRBV12-3 or TRBV12-4, the J call TRBJ2-5; D unresolved. V lost 6 bases and J lost 0, with 11 bases in between. The CDR3 is 14 amino acids. The CDR3 region is CASSHNGHQETQYL. CDR3 coding DNA: TGTGCCAGCAGCCACAACGGCCACCAAGAGACCCAGTACCTC.

Many counts were recorded for this clonotype. The chain is built from TRBV20-1 and TRBJ2-2; D possibly corresponds to TRBD2 (6 bases). The CDR3 is made up of 16 amino acids. The ends were cut back, 2 bases at V and 6 bases at J, with 19 bases in the middle. The germline CDR1 and CDR2 sequences are DFQATT and SNEGSKA (reference sequence). The CDR3 region has the DNA TGCAGTGCTAGAAGAACCGGGACTCTCGGGCCCGGGGAGCTGTTTTTT. Translated, it gives CSARRTGTLGPGELFF.

The table lists this clonotype with many counts. J is TRBJ2-1 and V is TRBV3-1; D possibly matches TRBD1 or TRBD2 (5 bases each). V lost 3 bases, J lost 9 bases, and 15 bases lay in between. Germline CDR1 LGHDT, CDR2 YNNKEL (reference sequence). The CDR3 consists of 14 residues. The CDR3 bases are TGTGCCAGCAGCCAGCCCCAGGGACGGGTTGAGCAGTTCTTC. Encoded protein: CASSQPQGRVEQFF.